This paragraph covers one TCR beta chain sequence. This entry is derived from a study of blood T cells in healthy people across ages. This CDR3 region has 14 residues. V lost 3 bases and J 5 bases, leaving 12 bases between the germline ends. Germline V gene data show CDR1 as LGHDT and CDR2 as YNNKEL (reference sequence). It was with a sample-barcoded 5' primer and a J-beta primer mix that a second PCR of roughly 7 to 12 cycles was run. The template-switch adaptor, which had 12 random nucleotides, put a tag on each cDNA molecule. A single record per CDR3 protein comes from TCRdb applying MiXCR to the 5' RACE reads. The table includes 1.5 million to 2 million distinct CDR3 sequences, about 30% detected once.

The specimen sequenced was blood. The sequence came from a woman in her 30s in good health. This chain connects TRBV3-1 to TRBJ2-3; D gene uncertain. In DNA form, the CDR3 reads TGTGCCAGCAGCCAGAGCGAGCTCAAAGATACGCAGTATTTT. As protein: CASSQSELKDTQYF.